Listed below are T cell receptor beta chains from one sample, sequenced in a study of CD8 T cells in ankylosing spondylitis. Using its own MiXCR run on the 5' RACE reads, TCRdb lists one record per CDR3 protein. The sample holds 200,000 or so distinct CDR3 sequences, about 20% seen once. Sequencing was done on a sample of blood, either unsorted or a sorted T cell fraction (not recorded which). The source of these receptors is a male donor aged 10-35 years with ankylosing spondylitis or in good health (not recorded which). CDR3s include the opening cysteine and the closing phenylalanine or tryptophan. D genes are given only for firm matches. The size of a clone is reported for some rows only, either as once, few or many, or as a class for expanded clones.

v_call: TRBV5-5; cdr3_length: 12; clone_size: many; d_call: .; j_call: TRBJ2-1; cdr3_nt: TGTGCCAGCAGCTTGTTCGGAAATGAGCAGTTCTTC; cdr3_aa: CASSLFGNEQFF
v_call: TRBV12-3/TRBV12-4; cdr3_length: 17; clone_size: many; d_call: TRBD2; j_call: TRBJ2-1; cdr3_nt: TGTGCCAGCAGTTTCGACGGGAGGGTAAGCTCCTACAATGAGCAGTTCTTC; cdr3_aa: CASSFDGRVSSYNEQFF
v_call: TRBV7-9; cdr3_length: 13; clone_size: many; d_call: .; j_call: TRBJ2-3; cdr3_nt: TGTGCCACCGGCGGAGGGGCCACAGATACGCAGTATTTT; cdr3_aa: CATGGGATDTQYF
v_call: TRBV2; cdr3_length: 14; clone_size: many; d_call: .; j_call: TRBJ2-3; cdr3_nt: TGTGCCAGCAGTGAACCAAAAGGCACAGATACGCAGTATTTT; cdr3_aa: CASSEPKGTDTQYF
v_call: TRBV15; cdr3_length: 14; clone_size: .; d_call: .; j_call: TRBJ1-1; cdr3_nt: TGTGCCACCAGCAGAGGAGGGGACTGCCTTGAAGCTTTCTTT; cdr3_aa: CATSRGGDCLEAFF
v_call: TRBV27; cdr3_length: 12; clone_size: many; d_call: .; j_call: TRBJ2-3; cdr3_nt: TGTGCCAACAGTTCTGGAAAAGATACGCAGTATTTT; cdr3_aa: CANSSGKDTQYF
v_call: TRBV20-1; cdr3_length: 15; clone_size: many; d_call: TRBD1; j_call: TRBJ1-3; cdr3_nt: TGCAGTGCCGAGGACAGGACAAATCCTGGAAACACCATATATTTT; cdr3_aa: CSAEDRTNPGNTIYF
v_call: TRBV13; cdr3_length: 18; clone_size: many; d_call: TRBD2; j_call: TRBJ2-1; cdr3_nt: TGTGCCAGCAGCACCGGTACTCCGACTAGCGGGAGTGAGTATGAGCAGTTCTTC; cdr3_aa: CASSTGTPTSGSEYEQFF
v_call: TRBV7-2; cdr3_length: 16; clone_size: many; d_call: TRBD2; j_call: TRBJ2-1; cdr3_nt: TGTGCCAGCAGCGCACCGGGACTAGCGGGACCCAACCCCCCGTTCTTC; cdr3_aa: CASSAPGLAGPNPPFF
v_call: TRBV7-2; cdr3_length: 13; clone_size: .; d_call: .; j_call: TRBJ2-7; cdr3_nt: TGTGCCAGCAGCTTAGCGGGCGGGGACGAGCAGTACTTC; cdr3_aa: CASSLAGGDEQYF
v_call: TRBV12-3/TRBV12-4; cdr3_length: 15; clone_size: many; d_call: TRBD2; j_call: TRBJ2-1; cdr3_nt: TGTGCCAGCAGTTACGCTAGCGGGAGGACCAATGAGCAGTTCTTC; cdr3_aa: CASSYASGRTNEQFF
v_call: TRBV12-3/TRBV12-4; cdr3_length: 15; clone_size: many; d_call: .; j_call: TRBJ2-4; cdr3_nt: TGTGCCAGCAGTTTTGGCAGCCTAGCCAAAAACATTCAGTACTTC; cdr3_aa: CASSFGSLAKNIQYF
v_call: TRBV5-1; cdr3_length: 15; clone_size: .; d_call: TRBD2; j_call: TRBJ2-7; cdr3_nt: TGCGCCAGCAGCTTGGTAGCGGGAGACCAATACGAGCAGTACTTC; cdr3_aa: CASSLVAGDQYEQYF
v_call: TRBV3-1; cdr3_length: 16; clone_size: many; d_call: TRBD2; j_call: TRBJ2-1; cdr3_nt: TGTGCCAGCAGCCAAGGGTCTAGCGGGTCCTACAATGAGCAGTTCTTC; cdr3_aa: CASSQGSSGSYNEQFF
v_call: TRBV6-6; cdr3_length: 12; clone_size: .; d_call: .; j_call: TRBJ2-3; cdr3_nt: TGTGCCTGCCGAGGGGACACAGATACGCAGTATTTT; cdr3_aa: CACRGDTDTQYF
v_call: TRBV29-1; cdr3_length: 13; clone_size: few; d_call: TRBD1; j_call: TRBJ2-1; cdr3_nt: TGCAGCGTGGGACAGGAATCCTACAATGAGCAGTTCTTC; cdr3_aa: CSVGQESYNEQFF
v_call: TRBV6-2/TRBV6-3; cdr3_length: 16; clone_size: many; d_call: .; j_call: TRBJ2-6; cdr3_nt: TGTGCCAGCAGCCCGGGACACATCTCTGGGGCCAACGTCCTGACTTTC; cdr3_aa: CASSPGHISGANVLTF
v_call: TRBV29-1; cdr3_length: 13; clone_size: .; d_call: .; j_call: TRBJ2-1; cdr3_nt: TGCAGCGTTGACAGTTATTCCTACAATGAGCAGTTCTTC; cdr3_aa: CSVDSYSYNEQFF
v_call: TRBV6-2/TRBV6-3; cdr3_length: 14; clone_size: .; d_call: .; j_call: TRBJ2-7; cdr3_nt: TGTGCCAGCGGCTTACCCGGCGAGTCCTACGAGCAGTACTTC; cdr3_aa: CASGLPGESYEQYF
v_call: TRBV10-3; cdr3_length: 13; clone_size: many; d_call: .; j_call: TRBJ2-6; cdr3_nt: TGTGCCATCAGTGCCTCTGGGGCCAACGTCCTGACTTTC; cdr3_aa: CAISASGANVLTF
v_call: TRBV6-5; cdr3_length: 13; clone_size: many; d_call: .; j_call: TRBJ2-3; cdr3_nt: TGTGCCAGCAAGCGGGCGGGCACAGATACGCAGTATTTT; cdr3_aa: CASKRAGTDTQYF
v_call: TRBV6-4; cdr3_length: 13; clone_size: .; d_call: .; j_call: TRBJ1-1; cdr3_nt: TGTGCCAGCAGTGAAAGGGGCAACACTGAAGCTTTCTTT; cdr3_aa: CASSERGNTEAFF
v_call: TRBV6-1; cdr3_length: 13; clone_size: many; d_call: .; j_call: TRBJ1-1; cdr3_nt: TGTGCCAGCTGGGGTCGGGTGAACACTGAAGCTTTCTTT; cdr3_aa: CASWGRVNTEAFF
v_call: TRBV28; cdr3_length: 12; clone_size: .; d_call: .; j_call: TRBJ2-1; cdr3_nt: TGTGCCACCAACCCGTTATACAATGAGCAGTTCTTC; cdr3_aa: CATNPLYNEQFF
v_call: TRBV7-8; cdr3_length: 16; clone_size: many; d_call: TRBD2; j_call: TRBJ2-5; cdr3_nt: TGTGCCAGCAGCTATTTGGGCGGGGGGATCCAAGAGACCCAGTACTTC; cdr3_aa: CASSYLGGGIQETQYF
v_call: TRBV14; cdr3_length: 15; clone_size: many; d_call: TRBD1; j_call: TRBJ1-1; cdr3_nt: TGTGCCAGCAGCCATTTGGACAGGATGAACACTGAAGCTTTCTTT; cdr3_aa: CASSHLDRMNTEAFF
v_call: TRBV2; cdr3_length: 15; clone_size: many; d_call: .; j_call: TRBJ2-7; cdr3_nt: TGTGCCAGCAGTGATCCCGGGATTAACTCCTACGAGCAGTACTTC; cdr3_aa: CASSDPGINSYEQYF
v_call: TRBV20-1; cdr3_length: 14; clone_size: many; d_call: TRBD1; j_call: TRBJ2-5; cdr3_nt: TGCAGTGCTACGGGGGACAGGGCCCATAAAACCCAGTACTTC; cdr3_aa: CSATGDRAHKTQYF
v_call: TRBV10-2; cdr3_length: 13; clone_size: many; d_call: .; j_call: TRBJ2-3; cdr3_nt: TGCGCCAGCATACCCGGGGACACAGATACGCAGTATTTT; cdr3_aa: CASIPGDTDTQYF
v_call: TRBV27; cdr3_length: 16; clone_size: .; d_call: .; j_call: TRBJ2-7; cdr3_nt: TGTGCCAGCAGTTTATCCGTTAGGGAACACCCCTACGAGCAGTACTTC; cdr3_aa: CASSLSVREHPYEQYF
v_call: TRBV10-3; cdr3_length: 12; clone_size: .; d_call: .; j_call: TRBJ1-1; cdr3_nt: TGTGCCATCAGTAATTTCGGGGCTGAAGCTTTCTTT; cdr3_aa: CAISNFGAEAFF
v_call: TRBV5-1; cdr3_length: 14; clone_size: many; d_call: TRBD2; j_call: TRBJ2-5; cdr3_nt: TGCGCCAGCAGCACCCGGACTAGCCAAGAGACCCAGTACTTC; cdr3_aa: CASSTRTSQETQYF
v_call: TRBV6-6; cdr3_length: 19; clone_size: many; d_call: TRBD1; j_call: TRBJ2-6; cdr3_nt: TGTGCCAGCAGTTATCCGGGACAGGGTCCGAGCTCTGGGGCCAACGTCCTGACTTTC; cdr3_aa: CASSYPGQGPSSGANVLTF
v_call: TRBV15; cdr3_length: 14; clone_size: .; d_call: .; j_call: TRBJ2-3; cdr3_nt: TGTGCCACCAGCAGACCCCCGGCCGGAGATACGCAGTATTTT; cdr3_aa: CATSRPPAGDTQYF
v_call: TRBV30; cdr3_length: 14; clone_size: many; d_call: TRBD2; j_call: TRBJ2-1; cdr3_nt: TGTGCCTGGAGCACTAGCGGGAGGAATGATGAGCAGTTCTTC; cdr3_aa: CAWSTSGRNDEQFF
v_call: TRBV7-2; cdr3_length: 20; clone_size: many; d_call: .; j_call: TRBJ2-1; cdr3_nt: TGTGCCAGCAGCTTAGAGTATGGTCAGTCGGCCCTCCTTCTATACAATGAGCAGTTCTTC; cdr3_aa: CASSLEYGQSALLLYNEQFF
v_call: TRBV20-1; cdr3_length: 12; clone_size: .; d_call: .; j_call: TRBJ2-5; cdr3_nt: TGCAGTGGACTCGCGGGACAAGAGACCCAGTACTTC; cdr3_aa: CSGLAGQETQYF
v_call: TRBV12-3/TRBV12-4; cdr3_length: 14; clone_size: many; d_call: TRBD1; j_call: TRBJ2-5; cdr3_nt: TGTGCCAGCAGTCCAACAGGGGCATGGGAGACCCAGTACTTC; cdr3_aa: CASSPTGAWETQYF
v_call: TRBV7-2; cdr3_length: 13; clone_size: many; d_call: .; j_call: TRBJ1-1; cdr3_nt: TGTGCCAGCAGCTTAGCAGGACGGGTTGAAGCTTTCTTT; cdr3_aa: CASSLAGRVEAFF
v_call: TRBV7-9; cdr3_length: 16; clone_size: .; d_call: TRBD2; j_call: TRBJ2-2; cdr3_nt: TGTGCCTGCAGCCCCCGACTAGCGGGCAGCACCGGGGAGCTGTTTTTT; cdr3_aa: CACSPRLAGSTGELFF
v_call: TRBV20-1; cdr3_length: 14; clone_size: many; d_call: .; j_call: TRBJ1-2; cdr3_nt: TGCAGTGCCGGACCACAGGGCGCTAACTATGGCTACACCTTC; cdr3_aa: CSAGPQGANYGYTF
v_call: TRBV7-2; cdr3_length: 12; clone_size: many; d_call: .; j_call: TRBJ1-1; cdr3_nt: TGTGCCAGCAGCTTCTTTAGCACTGAAGCTTTCTTT; cdr3_aa: CASSFFSTEAFF
v_call: TRBV12-3/TRBV12-4; cdr3_length: 12; clone_size: once; d_call: .; j_call: TRBJ2-7; cdr3_nt: TGTGCCAGCAGTAGCGGACTTTACGAGCAGTACTTC; cdr3_aa: CASSSGLYEQYF
v_call: TRBV29-1; cdr3_length: 14; clone_size: .; d_call: TRBD2; j_call: TRBJ2-1; cdr3_nt: TGCAGCGTCGGGACTAGCGGGAGTTTCAATGAGCAGTTCTTC; cdr3_aa: CSVGTSGSFNEQFF
v_call: TRBV5-1; cdr3_length: 15; clone_size: once; d_call: .; j_call: TRBJ2-5; cdr3_nt: TGCGCCAGCAGCTACTCGGACGGGACCCGAGAGACCCAGTACTTC; cdr3_aa: CASSYSDGTRETQYF
v_call: TRBV5-1; cdr3_length: 16; clone_size: .; d_call: .; j_call: TRBJ2-5; cdr3_nt: TGCGCCAGCAGCTTGTCAAGGCCGTCGTACCAAGAGACCCAGTACTTC; cdr3_aa: CASSLSRPSYQETQYF
v_call: TRBV18; cdr3_length: 15; clone_size: many; d_call: TRBD1; j_call: TRBJ2-5; cdr3_nt: TGTGCCAGCTCACCACGACAGGGGGCAAGAGAGACCCAGTACTTC; cdr3_aa: CASSPRQGARETQYF
v_call: TRBV29-1; cdr3_length: 15; clone_size: many; d_call: .; j_call: TRBJ2-6; cdr3_nt: TGCAGCGTAGGGGCCTTGGGAACTGGGGCCAACGTCCTGACTTTC; cdr3_aa: CSVGALGTGANVLTF
v_call: TRBV20-1; cdr3_length: 13; clone_size: many; d_call: TRBD2; j_call: TRBJ2-3; cdr3_nt: TGCAGTGCTAGGACTAGCGGGAGCCATACGCAGTATTTT; cdr3_aa: CSARTSGSHTQYF
v_call: TRBV6-1; cdr3_length: 14; clone_size: many; d_call: .; j_call: TRBJ1-2; cdr3_nt: TGTGCCAGCAGTGAAGGGGTACACATGTTCGTCTACACCTTC; cdr3_aa: CASSEGVHMFVYTF
v_call: TRBV4-1; cdr3_length: 16; clone_size: many; d_call: TRBD2; j_call: TRBJ2-1; cdr3_nt: TGCGCCAGCAGCCAACTAGGACTAGTTGGGTACAATGAGCAGTTCTTC; cdr3_aa: CASSQLGLVGYNEQFF
v_call: TRBV30; cdr3_length: 14; clone_size: .; d_call: .; j_call: TRBJ1-1; cdr3_nt: TGTGCCTGGGGAGACAGCCCCATGAACACTGAAGCTTTCTTT; cdr3_aa: CAWGDSPMNTEAFF
v_call: TRBV10-2; cdr3_length: 16; clone_size: many; d_call: TRBD1; j_call: TRBJ1-6; cdr3_nt: TGCGCCAGCAGTGAGCGGGGACAGGGAGAAAATTCACCCCTCCACTTT; cdr3_aa: CASSERGQGENSPLHF
v_call: TRBV27; cdr3_length: 16; clone_size: many; d_call: .; j_call: TRBJ2-7; cdr3_nt: TGTGCCAGCAGTCCCCAGCCCGACAGGTTTTCCTACGAGCAGTACTTC; cdr3_aa: CASSPQPDRFSYEQYF
v_call: TRBV2; cdr3_length: 15; clone_size: .; d_call: .; j_call: TRBJ2-1; cdr3_nt: TGTGCCAGCAGAACCGGGACCAACTCCTACAATGAGCAGTTCTTC; cdr3_aa: CASRTGTNSYNEQFF